These T cell receptor beta chains were read from a single sample in a study of T cells in localized non-small cell lung cancer. Repertoires were generated with immunoSEQ multiplex PCR, while TCRdb's copy carries only in-frame clones and drops some. The sample contains 3,000 to 4,000 clones, over 25% of which appear only once. The source material was lung tumor tissue, sampled before any cancer treatment. The receptors come from a female donor of 60 years or more with stage I lung adenocarcinoma. Each CDR3 is given with its conserved first and last residue. D genes are given only for firm matches. The listing skips clone size in some rows; elsewhere it reads once, few, many or a size class.

J: TRBJ2-3; V: TRBV9; size: NA; D: NA; DNA: TGTGCCAGCAGCGTAGAAGGGGTGGGCTACCGATCTAGCACAGATACGCAGTATTTT; CDR3: CASSVEGVGYRSSTDTQYF
J: TRBJ1-6; V: TRBV9; size: few; D: TRBD1; DNA: TGTGCCAGCCGAAGTGGGGGACAGGGTATTTCACCCCTCCACTTT; CDR3: CASRSGGQGISPLHF
J: TRBJ2-3; V: TRBV6-8; size: NA; D: TRBD2; DNA: TGTGCCAGCAGTTACGGGCGGGGGGTGGATACGCAGTATTTT; CDR3: CASSYGRGVDTQYF
J: TRBJ1-3; V: TRBV7-2; size: NA; D: NA; DNA: TGTGCCAGCAGCCCCCTCGGAGGAAACACCATATATTTT; CDR3: CASSPLGGNTIYF
J: TRBJ2-3; V: TRBV11-1; size: few; D: TRBD2; DNA: TGTGCCAGCAGCTTCCAGCGGGGGAGAGGAGATACGCAGTATTTT; CDR3: CASSFQRGRGDTQYF
J: TRBJ1-6; V: TRBV6-1; size: few; D: NA; DNA: TGTGCCAGCAGTGAAGTCCGGGGGTCACCCCTCCACTTT; CDR3: CASSEVRGSPLHF
J: TRBJ1-5; V: TRBV5-1; size: NA; D: NA; DNA: TGCGCCAGCAGCTTCGGGGGCCTGGGTCAGCCCCAGCATTTT; CDR3: CASSFGGLGQPQHF
J: TRBJ1-5; V: TRBV19; size: few; D: NA; DNA: TGTGCCAGTAGCGGCCCTTACCCGGACAATCAGCCCCAGCATTTT; CDR3: CASSGPYPDNQPQHF
J: TRBJ2-7; V: TRBV5-1; size: NA; D: NA; DNA: TGCGCCAGCAGCACCGGGGAGGGGGAGACCTACGAGCAGTACTTC; CDR3: CASSTGEGETYEQYF
J: TRBJ2-7; V: TRBV18; size: NA; D: TRBD1; DNA: TGTGCCAGCTCTGATCCACGACAGGGCGACTACGAGCAGTACTTC; CDR3: CASSDPRQGDYEQYF
J: TRBJ1-2; V: TRBV12-5; size: NA; D: NA; DNA: TGTGCTAGTGGTTTGGTCCCAAGTGATGGCTACACCTTC; CDR3: CASGLVPSDGYTF
J: TRBJ1-3; V: TRBV6-8; size: medium-sized; D: NA; DNA: TGTGCCAGCAGTTCTCAACGTGTCTGGAACACCATATATTTT; CDR3: CASSSQRVWNTIYF
J: TRBJ1-3; V: TRBV19; size: NA; D: NA; DNA: TGTGCCTTTGTCCAGTTAGCCGGCTCTGGAAACACCATATATTTT; CDR3: CAFVQLAGSGNTIYF
J: TRBJ1-1; V: TRBV19; size: NA; D: NA; DNA: TGTGCCAGTAGTATAAAAGGAGGAGGGCCGACTGAAGCTTTCTTT; CDR3: CASSIKGGGPTEAFF